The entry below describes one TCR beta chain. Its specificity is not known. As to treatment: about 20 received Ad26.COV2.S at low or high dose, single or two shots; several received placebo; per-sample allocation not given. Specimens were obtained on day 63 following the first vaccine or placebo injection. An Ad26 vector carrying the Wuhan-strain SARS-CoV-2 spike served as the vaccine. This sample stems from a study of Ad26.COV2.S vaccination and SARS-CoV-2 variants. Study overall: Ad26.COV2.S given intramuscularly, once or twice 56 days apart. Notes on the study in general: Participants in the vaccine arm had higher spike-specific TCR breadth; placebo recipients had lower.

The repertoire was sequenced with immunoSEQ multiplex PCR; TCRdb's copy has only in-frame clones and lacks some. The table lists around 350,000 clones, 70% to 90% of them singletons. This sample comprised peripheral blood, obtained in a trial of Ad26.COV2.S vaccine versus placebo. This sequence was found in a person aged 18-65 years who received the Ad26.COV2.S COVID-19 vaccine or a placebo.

The CDR3 here is CASSLATGGHNSPLHF. The CDR3 DNA follows: TGTGCCAGCAGCTTGGCCACAGGGGGCCATAATTCACCCCTCCACTTT. The chain carries TRBV5-6 and TRBJ1-6; TRBD1 matches at 9 bases. Germline V lookup: CDR1 SGHDT, CDR2 YYEEEE. V lost 0 bases, J lost 5 bases, and 3 bases stayed unmatched. The CDR3 runs 16 residues.